This T cell receptor (beta chain) was identified in a study of T cells in Graves' hyperthyroidism and ophthalmopathy. Looking at the study overall: The authors collected peripheral blood at initial diagnosis, before any treatment.

Findings and limits, study-wide: Ophthalmopathy and stable hyperthyroidism were separated by a 13 V-J model. Prediction of ophthalmopathy progression came a median roughly 6.4 months pre-onset.

This CDR3 comprises 14 residues. CDR1 and CDR2 from the germline V gene are SGHRS and YFSETQ. V gave up 3 bases and J gave up 5 bases, with 14 bases separating them. Amplification of TCR beta CDR3 regions was performed using RNA transcripts as template. The primer set for the first-round RT-PCR of the TCR CDR3 was HTBI. TCRdb recomputed calls from the multiplex PCR reads with MiXCR, one row per CDR3 protein. This table has 200,000 to 250,000 distinct CDR3 sequences, around 16% appearing once. This sample holds PBMCs from approximately 10 ml fresh peripheral blood. This clonotype has a handful of counts. The target antigen is unknown.

This clonotype originated in a man in his forties with Graves' hyperthyroidism. The chain uses TRBV5-1 and TRBJ1-1; D gene unclear. The sample taken for sequencing was blood. CDR3 sequence: CASSSVGIGTEAFF. The CDR3 DNA follows: TGCGCCAGCAGCTCTGTCGGGATAGGAACTGAAGCTTTCTTT.